What follows are 2 T cell receptor beta chains derived from one specimen sequenced in a study of blood T cells in healthy people across ages. With a J-beta primer mix and a sample-barcoded 5' primer, a second PCR ran about 6 to 11 cycles. Each CDR3 protein gets one entry after TCRdb re-called the 5' RACE reads with MiXCR. The sample consists of fewer than 1 million distinct CDR3 sequences, approximately 48% of them appearing once. Specimen: blood. These receptors were taken from a man between 60 and 75 years old in good health.

This clonotype was detected a few times. The V call is TRBV3-1, the J call TRBJ1-6; possible D gene TRBD1, 5 bases. Germline V gene data show CDR1 as LGHDT and CDR2 as YNNKEL (reference sequence). The CDR3 extends over 15 amino acids. V lost 4 bases and J lost 0, with 7 bases in between. CDR3 residues: CASSRQSSYNSPLHF. For the CDR3, the DNA is TGTGCCAGCAGCCGACAGAGCTCCTATAATTCACCCCTCCACTTT.

This clonotype appeared a single time. V gene TRBV6-5 combines with J gene TRBJ2-7; either TRBD1 or TRBD2 may fit D (5 bases each). V dropped 8 bases and J dropped 2 bases, with 16 bases sitting between them. The CDR3 loop spans 14 amino acids. Germline values: CDR1 MNHEY, CDR2 SVGAGI. For the CDR3, the DNA is TGTGCCAGCGGGGGTCCGGGGAGAGCCTACGAGCAGTACTTC. The encoded protein is CASGGPGRAYEQYF.